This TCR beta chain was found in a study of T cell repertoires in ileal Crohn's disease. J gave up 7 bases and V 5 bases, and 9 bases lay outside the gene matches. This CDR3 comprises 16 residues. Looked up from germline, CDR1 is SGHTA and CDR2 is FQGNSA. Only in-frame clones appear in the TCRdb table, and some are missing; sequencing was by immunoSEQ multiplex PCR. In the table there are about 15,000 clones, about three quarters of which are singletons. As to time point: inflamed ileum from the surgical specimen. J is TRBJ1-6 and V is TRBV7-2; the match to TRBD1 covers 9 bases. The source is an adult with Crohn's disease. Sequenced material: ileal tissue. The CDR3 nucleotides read TGTGCCAGCAGCCCGCGGCCGGGACAGGGAAATTCACCCCTCCACTTT. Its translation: CASSPRPGQGNSPLHF.